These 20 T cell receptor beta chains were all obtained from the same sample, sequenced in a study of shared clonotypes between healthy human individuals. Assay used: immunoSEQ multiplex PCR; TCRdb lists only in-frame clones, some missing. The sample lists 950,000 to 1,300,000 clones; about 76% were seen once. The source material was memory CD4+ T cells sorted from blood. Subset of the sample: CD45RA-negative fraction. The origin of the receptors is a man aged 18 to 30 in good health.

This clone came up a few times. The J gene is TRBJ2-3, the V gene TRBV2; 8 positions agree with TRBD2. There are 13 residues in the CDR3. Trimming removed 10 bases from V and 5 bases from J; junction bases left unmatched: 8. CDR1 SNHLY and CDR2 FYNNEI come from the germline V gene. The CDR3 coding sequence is TGTGCCACTACGGGGGGGCTGGGAGATACGCAGTATTTT. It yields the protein CATTGGLGDTQYF.

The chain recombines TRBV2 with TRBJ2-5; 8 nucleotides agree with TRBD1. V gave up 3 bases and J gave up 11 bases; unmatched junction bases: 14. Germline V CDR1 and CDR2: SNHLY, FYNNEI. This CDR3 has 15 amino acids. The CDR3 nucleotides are TGTGCCAGCAGTGATGAAGTAGGACAGGGAGATCATCAGTACTTC. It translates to CASSDEVGQGDHQYF.

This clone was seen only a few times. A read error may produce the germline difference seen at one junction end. The CDR3 bases are TGTGCCAGCGGAGCAGGACAGAAAAGCTTC. Translating gives CASGAGQKSF. The chain joins TRBV7-2 to TRBJ1-2; maybe TRBD1 (6 bases). CDR3 length: 10 residues. CDR1 SGHTA and CDR2 FQGNSA come from the germline V gene.

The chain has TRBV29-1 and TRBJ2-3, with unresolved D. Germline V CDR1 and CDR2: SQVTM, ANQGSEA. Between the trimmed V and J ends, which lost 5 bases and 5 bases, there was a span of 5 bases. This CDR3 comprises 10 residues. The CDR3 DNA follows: TGCAGCGTTTATATAGATACGCAGTATTTT. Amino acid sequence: CSVYIDTQYF.

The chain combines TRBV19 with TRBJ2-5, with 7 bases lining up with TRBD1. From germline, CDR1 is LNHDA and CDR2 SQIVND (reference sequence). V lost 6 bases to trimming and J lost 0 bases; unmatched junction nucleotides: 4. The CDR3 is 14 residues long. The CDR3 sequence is CASRVTGHQETQYF. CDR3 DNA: TGTGCCAGTAGGGTGACAGGGCACCAAGAGACCCAGTACTTC.

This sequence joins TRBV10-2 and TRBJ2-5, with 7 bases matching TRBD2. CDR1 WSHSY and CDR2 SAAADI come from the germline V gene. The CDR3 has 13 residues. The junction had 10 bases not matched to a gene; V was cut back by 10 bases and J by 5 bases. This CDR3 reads CATRRLGGETQYF. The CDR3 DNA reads TGCGCCACTAGACGGTTGGGAGGGGAGACCCAGTACTTC.

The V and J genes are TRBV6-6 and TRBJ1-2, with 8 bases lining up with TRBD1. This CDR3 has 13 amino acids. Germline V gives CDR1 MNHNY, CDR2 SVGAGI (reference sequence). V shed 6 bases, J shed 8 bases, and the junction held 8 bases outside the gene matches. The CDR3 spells CASSQDRAGGYTF. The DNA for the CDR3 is TGTGCCAGCAGCCAGGACAGGGCGGGGGGCTACACCTTC.

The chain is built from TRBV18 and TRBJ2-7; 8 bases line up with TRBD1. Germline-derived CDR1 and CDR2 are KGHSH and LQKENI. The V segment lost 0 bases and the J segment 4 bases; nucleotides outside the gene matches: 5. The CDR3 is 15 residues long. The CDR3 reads CASSPPNRGRYEQYF. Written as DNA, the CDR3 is TGTGCCAGCTCACCACCGAACAGGGGGAGGTACGAGCAGTACTTC. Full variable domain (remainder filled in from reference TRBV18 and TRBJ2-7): NAGVMQNPRHLVRRRGQEARLRCSPMKGHSHVYWYRQLPEEGLKFMVYLQKENIIDESGMPKERFSAEFPKEGPSILRIQQVVRGDSAAYFCASSPPNRGRYEQYFGPGTRLTVT.

The CDR3 reads CASRETANYGYTF. CDR3 bases: TGTGCCAGCAGGGAGACAGCTAACTATGGCTACACCTTC. V and J are TRBV2 and TRBJ1-2; perhaps TRBD1 as D (5 bases). Germline CDR1 and CDR2: SNHLY and FYNNEI. V gave up 6 bases and J gave up 0 bases, with 8 bases separating them. The CDR3 runs to 13 residues.

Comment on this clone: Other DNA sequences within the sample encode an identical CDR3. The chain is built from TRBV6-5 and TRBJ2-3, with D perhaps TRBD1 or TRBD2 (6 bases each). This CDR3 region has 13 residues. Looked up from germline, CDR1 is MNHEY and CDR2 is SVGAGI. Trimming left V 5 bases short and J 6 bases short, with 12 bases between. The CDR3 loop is CASSRRGGDTQYF. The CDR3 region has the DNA TGTGCCAGCAGTCGTAGAGGGGGGGATACGCAGTATTTT.

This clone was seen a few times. The CDR3 region has the DNA TGTGCCAGCAGGGGGGAAGGCTACACCTTC. Its translation is CASRGEGYTF. The V call is TRBV2, the J call TRBJ1-2; perhaps TRBD1 as D (5 bases). Germline V lookup: CDR1 SNHLY, CDR2 FYNNEI. V was cut by 6 bases and J by 8 bases, with 7 bases left in between. This CDR3 is 10 amino acids long. The whole variable domain, remainder taken from reference TRBV2 and TRBJ1-2, is EPEVTQTPSHQVTQMGQEVILRCVPISNHLYFYWYRQILGQKVEFLVSFYNNEISEKSEIFDDQFSVERPDGSNFTLKIRSTKLEDSAMYFCASRGEGYTFGSGTRLTVV.

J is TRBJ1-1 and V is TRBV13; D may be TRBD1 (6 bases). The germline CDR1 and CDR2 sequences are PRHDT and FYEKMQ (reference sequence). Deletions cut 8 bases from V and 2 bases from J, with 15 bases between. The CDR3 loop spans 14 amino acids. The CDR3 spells CASQTGRLNTEAFF. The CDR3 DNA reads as TGTGCCAGCCAGACAGGCCGACTCAACACTGAAGCTTTCTTT.

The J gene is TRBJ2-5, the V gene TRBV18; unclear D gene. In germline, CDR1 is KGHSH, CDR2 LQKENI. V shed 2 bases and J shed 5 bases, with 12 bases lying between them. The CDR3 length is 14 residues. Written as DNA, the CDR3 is TGTGCCAGCTCACCAACGGAGAAGAGGGAGACCCAGTACTTC. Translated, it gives CASSPTEKRETQYF. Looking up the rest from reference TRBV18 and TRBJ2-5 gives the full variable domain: NAGVMQNPRHLVRRRGQEARLRCSPMKGHSHVYWYRQLPEEGLKFMVYLQKENIIDESGMPKERFSAEFPKEGPSILRIQQVVRGDSAAYFCASSPTEKRETQYFGPGTRLLVL.

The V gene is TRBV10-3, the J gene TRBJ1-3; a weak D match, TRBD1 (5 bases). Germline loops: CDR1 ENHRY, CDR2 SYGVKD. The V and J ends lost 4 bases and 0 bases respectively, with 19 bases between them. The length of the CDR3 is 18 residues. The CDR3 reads CAISAGDYRYFSGNTIYF. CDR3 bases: TGTGCCATCAGTGCCGGGGACTATAGATATTTCTCTGGAAACACCATATATTTT.

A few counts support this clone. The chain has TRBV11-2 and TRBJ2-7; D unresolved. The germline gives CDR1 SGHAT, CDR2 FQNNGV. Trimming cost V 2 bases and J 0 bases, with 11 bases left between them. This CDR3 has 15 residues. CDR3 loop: CASSLQAGNSYEQYF. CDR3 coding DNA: TGTGCCAGCAGCTTACAGGCCGGCAACTCCTACGAGCAGTACTTC.

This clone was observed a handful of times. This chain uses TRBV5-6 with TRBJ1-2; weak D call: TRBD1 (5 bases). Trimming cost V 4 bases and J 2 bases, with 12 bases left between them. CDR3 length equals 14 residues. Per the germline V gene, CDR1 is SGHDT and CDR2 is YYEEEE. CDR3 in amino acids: CASSPYRGNYGYTF. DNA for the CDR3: TGTGCCAGCAGCCCCTATCGGGGCAACTATGGCTACACCTTC.

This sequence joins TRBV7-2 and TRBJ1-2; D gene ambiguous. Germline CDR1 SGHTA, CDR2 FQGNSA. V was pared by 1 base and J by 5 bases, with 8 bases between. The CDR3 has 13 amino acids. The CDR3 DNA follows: TGTGCCAGCAGCTTAGACCCTATGTATGGCTACACCTTC. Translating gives CASSLDPMYGYTF.

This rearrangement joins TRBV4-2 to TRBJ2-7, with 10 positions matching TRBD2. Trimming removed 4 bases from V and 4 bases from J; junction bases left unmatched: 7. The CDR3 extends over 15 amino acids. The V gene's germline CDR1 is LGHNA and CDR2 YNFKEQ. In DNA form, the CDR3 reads TGTGCCAGCAGCCCGAGCGGGGGGGTGGGGTACGAGCAGTACTTC. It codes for CASSPSGGVGYEQYF.

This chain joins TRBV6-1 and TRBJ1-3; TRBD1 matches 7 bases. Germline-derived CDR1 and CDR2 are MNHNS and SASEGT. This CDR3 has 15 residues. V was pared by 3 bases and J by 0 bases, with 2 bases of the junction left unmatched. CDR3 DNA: TGTGCCAGCAGTGACAGGGGGATCTCTGGAAACACCATATATTTT. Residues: CASSDRGISGNTIYF.

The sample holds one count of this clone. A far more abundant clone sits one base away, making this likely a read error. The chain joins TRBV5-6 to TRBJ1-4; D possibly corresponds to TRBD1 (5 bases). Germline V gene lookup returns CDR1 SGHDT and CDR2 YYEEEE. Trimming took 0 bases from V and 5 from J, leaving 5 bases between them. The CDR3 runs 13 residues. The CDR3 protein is CASSLAGNEKLFF. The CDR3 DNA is TGTGCCAGCAGCTTGGCAGGGAATGAAAAACTGTTTTTT.